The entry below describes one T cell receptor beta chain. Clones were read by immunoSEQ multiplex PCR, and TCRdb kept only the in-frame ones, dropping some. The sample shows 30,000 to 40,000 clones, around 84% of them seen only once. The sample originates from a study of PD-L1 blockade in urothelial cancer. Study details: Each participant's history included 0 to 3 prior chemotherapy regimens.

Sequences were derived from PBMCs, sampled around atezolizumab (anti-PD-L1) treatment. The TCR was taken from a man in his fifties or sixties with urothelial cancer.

The CDR3 DNA reads as TGTGCCAGCAGTGAAGGAGGAGGGGCTGGGGCCAACGTCCTGACTTTC. Amino acids: CASSEGGGAGANVLTF. V is TRBV6-1 and J is TRBJ2-6, with a possible D match to TRBD2 (6 bases). The CDR3 is 16 amino acids. From germline, CDR1 is MNHNS and CDR2 SASEGT. V dropped 1 base and J dropped 2 bases, with 9 bases sitting between them.